This TCR beta chain was documented in a study of blood T cell repertoires in COVID-19. The CDR3 consists of 16 residues. Trimming left V 3 bases short and J 7 bases short, with 22 bases between. Germline lookup yields CDR1 MNHEY and CDR2 SVGAGI. Method: immunoSEQ multiplex PCR; TCRdb's copy keeps in-frame clones and lacks some. The sample includes 150,000 to 200,000 clones, over 75% seen only once; the top ten take 9.8%. Sequencing used peripheral blood. This clonotype was sampled from a woman aged 80 or over with acute or convalescent COVID-19. The V call is TRBV6-5, the J call TRBJ2-7, with D uncertain. The DNA of the CDR3 is TGTGCCAGCAGTTATCTCCACTGGAGACTCTCCCCAGAGCAGTACTTC. This translates into CASSYLHWRLSPEQYF.